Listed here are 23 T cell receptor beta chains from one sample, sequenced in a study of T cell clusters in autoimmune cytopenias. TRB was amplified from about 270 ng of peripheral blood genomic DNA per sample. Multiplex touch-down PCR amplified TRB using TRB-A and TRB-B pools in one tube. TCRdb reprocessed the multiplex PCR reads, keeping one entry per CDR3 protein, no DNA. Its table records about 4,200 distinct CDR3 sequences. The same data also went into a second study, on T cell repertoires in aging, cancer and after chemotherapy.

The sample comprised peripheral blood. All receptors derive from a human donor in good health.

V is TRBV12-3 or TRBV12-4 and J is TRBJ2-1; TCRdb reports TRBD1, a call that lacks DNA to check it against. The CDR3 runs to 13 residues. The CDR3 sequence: CASNNRVPDEQFF.

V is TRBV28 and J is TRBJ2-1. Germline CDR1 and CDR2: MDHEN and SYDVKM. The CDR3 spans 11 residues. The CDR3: CASSLMHHQFF.

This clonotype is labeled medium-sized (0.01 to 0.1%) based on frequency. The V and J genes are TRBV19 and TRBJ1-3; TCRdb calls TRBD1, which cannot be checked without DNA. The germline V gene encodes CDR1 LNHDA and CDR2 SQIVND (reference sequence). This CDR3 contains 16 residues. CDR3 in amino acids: CASIRTGSFSGNTIYF.

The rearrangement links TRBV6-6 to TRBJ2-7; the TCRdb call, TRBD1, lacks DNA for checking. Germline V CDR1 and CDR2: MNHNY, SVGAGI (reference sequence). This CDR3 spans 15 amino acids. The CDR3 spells CASSHPGDRGREQYF.

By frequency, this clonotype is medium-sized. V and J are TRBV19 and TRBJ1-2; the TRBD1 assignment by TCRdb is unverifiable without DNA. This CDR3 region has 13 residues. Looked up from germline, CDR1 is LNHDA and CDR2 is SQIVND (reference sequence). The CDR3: CASSMAGVYGYTF.

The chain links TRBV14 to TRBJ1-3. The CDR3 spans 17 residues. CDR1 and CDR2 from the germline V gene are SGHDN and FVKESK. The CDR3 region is CASSQVSQGLSGNTIYF.

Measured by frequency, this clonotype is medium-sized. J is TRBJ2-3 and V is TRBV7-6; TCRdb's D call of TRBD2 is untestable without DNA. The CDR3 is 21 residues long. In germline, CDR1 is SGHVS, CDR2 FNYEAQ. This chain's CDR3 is CASSLAPHVGAREPNTDTQYF.

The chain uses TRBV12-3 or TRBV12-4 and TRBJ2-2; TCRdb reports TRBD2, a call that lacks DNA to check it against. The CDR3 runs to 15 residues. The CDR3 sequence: CASSTAGRNTGELFF.

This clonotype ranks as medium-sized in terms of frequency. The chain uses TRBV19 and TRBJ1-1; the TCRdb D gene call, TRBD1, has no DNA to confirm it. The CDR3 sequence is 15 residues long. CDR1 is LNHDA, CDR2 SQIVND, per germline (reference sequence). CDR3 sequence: CASSINRGADTEAFF.

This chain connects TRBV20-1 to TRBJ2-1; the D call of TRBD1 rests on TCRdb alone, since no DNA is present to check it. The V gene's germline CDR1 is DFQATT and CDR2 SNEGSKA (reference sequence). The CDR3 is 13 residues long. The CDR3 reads CSVGRGRYNEQFF.

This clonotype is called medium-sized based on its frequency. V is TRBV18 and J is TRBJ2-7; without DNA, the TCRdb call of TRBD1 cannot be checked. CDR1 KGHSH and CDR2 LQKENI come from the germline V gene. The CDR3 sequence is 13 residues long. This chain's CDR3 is CASSGDSPYEQYF. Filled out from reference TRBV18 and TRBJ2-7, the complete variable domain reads NAGVMQNPRHLVRRRGQEARLRCSPMKGHSHVYWYRQLPEEGLKFMVYLQKENIIDESGMPKERFSAEFPKEGPSILRIQQVVRGDSAAYFCASSGDSPYEQYFGPGTRLTVT.

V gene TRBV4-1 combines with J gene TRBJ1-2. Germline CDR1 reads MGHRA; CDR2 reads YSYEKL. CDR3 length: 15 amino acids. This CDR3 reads CASSQEGRANYGYTF.

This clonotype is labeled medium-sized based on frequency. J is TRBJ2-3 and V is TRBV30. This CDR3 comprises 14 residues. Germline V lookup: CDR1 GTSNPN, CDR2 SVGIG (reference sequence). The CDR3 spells CAWQFVGLENTQYF.

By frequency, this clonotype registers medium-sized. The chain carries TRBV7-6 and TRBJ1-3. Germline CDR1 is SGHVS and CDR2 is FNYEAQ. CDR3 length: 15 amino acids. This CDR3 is CASSPRDGSGNTIYF.

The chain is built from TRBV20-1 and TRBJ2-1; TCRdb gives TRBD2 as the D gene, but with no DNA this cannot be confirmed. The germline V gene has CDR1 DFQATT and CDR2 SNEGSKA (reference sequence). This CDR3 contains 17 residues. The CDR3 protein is CSARTSGVLLVGNEQFF.

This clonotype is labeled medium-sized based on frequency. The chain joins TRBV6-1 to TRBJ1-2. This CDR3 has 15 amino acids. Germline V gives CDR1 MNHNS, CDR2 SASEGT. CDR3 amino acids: CASSEDADGNYGYTF.

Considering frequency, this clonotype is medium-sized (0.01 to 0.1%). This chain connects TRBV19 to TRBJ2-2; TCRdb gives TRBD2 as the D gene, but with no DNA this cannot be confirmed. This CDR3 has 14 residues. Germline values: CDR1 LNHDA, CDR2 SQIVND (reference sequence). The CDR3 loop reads CASRSGGNTGELFF.

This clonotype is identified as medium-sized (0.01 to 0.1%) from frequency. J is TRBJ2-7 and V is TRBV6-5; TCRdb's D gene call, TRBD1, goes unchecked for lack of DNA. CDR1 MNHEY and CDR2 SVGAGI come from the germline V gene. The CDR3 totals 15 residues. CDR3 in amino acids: CASSYSRDRPYEQYF.

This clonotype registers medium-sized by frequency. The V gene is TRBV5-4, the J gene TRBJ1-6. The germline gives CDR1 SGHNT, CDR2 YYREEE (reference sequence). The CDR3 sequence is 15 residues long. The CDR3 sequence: CASSLWGGVYSPLHF.

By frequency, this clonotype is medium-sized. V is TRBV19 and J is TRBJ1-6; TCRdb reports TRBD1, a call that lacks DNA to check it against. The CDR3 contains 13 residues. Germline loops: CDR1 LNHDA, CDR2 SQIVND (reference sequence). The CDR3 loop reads CASSQGRNSPLHF.

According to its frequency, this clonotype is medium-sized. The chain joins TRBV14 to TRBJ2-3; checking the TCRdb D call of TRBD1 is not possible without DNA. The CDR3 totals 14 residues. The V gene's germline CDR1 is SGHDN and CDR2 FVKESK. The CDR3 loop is CASSQGQGTDTQYF.

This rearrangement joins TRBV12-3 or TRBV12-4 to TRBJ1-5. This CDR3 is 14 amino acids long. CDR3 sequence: CASSLGRVGQPQHF.

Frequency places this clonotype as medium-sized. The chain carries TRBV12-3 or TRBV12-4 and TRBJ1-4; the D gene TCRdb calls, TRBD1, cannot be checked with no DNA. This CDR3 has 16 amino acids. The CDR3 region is CASSLRLQGANEKLFF.